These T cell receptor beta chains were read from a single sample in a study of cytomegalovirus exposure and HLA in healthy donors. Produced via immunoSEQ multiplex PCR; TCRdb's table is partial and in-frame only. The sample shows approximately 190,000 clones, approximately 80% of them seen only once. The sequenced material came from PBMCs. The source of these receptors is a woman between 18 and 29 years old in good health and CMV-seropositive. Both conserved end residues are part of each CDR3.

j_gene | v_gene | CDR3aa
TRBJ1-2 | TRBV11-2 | CASSLIGTGFMHGYTF
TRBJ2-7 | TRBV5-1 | CASSLAGQGYYEQYF
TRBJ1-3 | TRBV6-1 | CASSAQEGSGNTIYF
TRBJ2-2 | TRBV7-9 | CASSQRQGAYGELFF
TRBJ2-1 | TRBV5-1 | CASSPLTGGASNEQFF
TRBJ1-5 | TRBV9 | CASSVTGNSNQPQHF
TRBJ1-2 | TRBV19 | CASSRDRGPNYGYTF
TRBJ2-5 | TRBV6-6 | CASSNQGNPQETQYF
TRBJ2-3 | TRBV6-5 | CASAGQGPPLEQYF
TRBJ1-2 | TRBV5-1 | CASSLALLWDSGNYGYTF
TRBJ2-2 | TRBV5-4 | CASSWSGLGAGELFF
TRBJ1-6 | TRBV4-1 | CASSQLTVSPLHF
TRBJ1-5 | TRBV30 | CAWSRTGAGQPQHF
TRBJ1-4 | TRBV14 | CASSLYRERNEKLFF
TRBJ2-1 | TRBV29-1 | CSVVGSGFGNEQFF
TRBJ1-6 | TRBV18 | CASSRKGANSPLHF
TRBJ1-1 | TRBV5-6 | CASSWETGAENTEAFF
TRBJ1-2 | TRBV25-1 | CASSAFGGYTF
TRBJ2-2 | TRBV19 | CASSSRGASGTRTGELFF
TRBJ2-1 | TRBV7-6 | CASSPRGPGLAVSEQFF
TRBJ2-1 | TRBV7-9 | CASSLERGGEQFF
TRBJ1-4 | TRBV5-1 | CASSPYLTGGNEKLFF
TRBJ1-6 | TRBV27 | CASSLVQGNSPLHF
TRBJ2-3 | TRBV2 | CASSVGTSASTDTQYF
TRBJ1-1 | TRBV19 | CASSSTVNTEAFF